The next 27 T cell receptor beta chains were all read from a single sample in a study of T cell repertoires in cytomegalovirus infection. No antigen has been identified for these receptors. TCRdb reprocessed the reads with MiXCR, giving one entry per CDR3 protein. The repertoire has about 280,000 distinct CDR3 sequences, around 20% of them found once; the top ten carry roughly 19%. The sequencing used cultured PBMCs, collected from culture after CMV antigen stimulation. These receptors were taken from a human donor in good health (CMV status not recorded). Some clones in this sample may be carry-over from other donors' samples.

At least ten counts were recorded for this clonotype. The chain is built from TRBV5-4 and TRBJ1-2; unclear D gene. This CDR3 has 13 amino acids. Deletions cut 3 bases from V and 6 bases from J, with 12 bases between. The germline V gene has CDR1 SGHNT and CDR2 YYREEE (reference sequence). CDR3 amino acids: CASSWVGWDGYTF. CDR3 nucleotides: TGTGCCAGCAGCTGGGTAGGGTGGGATGGCTACACCTTC.

The chain links TRBV6-1 to TRBJ2-1, with 7 bases fitting TRBD2. CDR3 length: 14 residues. The germline V gene encodes CDR1 MNHNS and CDR2 SASEGT. J gave up 4 bases and V 7 bases, and 7 bases lay outside the gene matches. The CDR3 DNA reads as TGTGCCAGCACCACAGGCGGGAGTTACAATGAGCAGTTCTTC. It specifies CASTTGGSYNEQFF.

The chain links TRBV6-6 to TRBJ2-5; 7 bases line up with TRBD2. The V gene end was trimmed by 1 base and the J gene end by 2 bases; junction bases not matched to a gene: 4. This CDR3 is built from 15 residues. Germline-derived CDR1 and CDR2 are MNHNY and SVGAGI (reference sequence). The CDR3 spells CASSYLGGSQETQYF. The CDR3 bases are TGTGCCAGCAGTTACTTGGGCGGGAGTCAAGAGACCCAGTACTTC.

This clonotype was picked up many times. J is TRBJ2-3 and V is TRBV7-2, with 10 positions matching TRBD2. The J segment lost 3 bases and the V segment lost 5 bases, leaving 11 bases of the junction unmatched. The germline V gene has CDR1 SGHTA and CDR2 FQGNSA. The CDR3 consists of 17 residues. DNA of the CDR3: TGTGCCAGCAGCCCTTACTCTAGCGGGAGAGGTACAGATACGCAGTATTTT. Amino acid sequence: CASSPYSSGRGTDTQYF.

This clonotype was found many times. The chain combines TRBV7-8 with TRBJ2-3; perhaps TRBD1 as D (5 bases). The CDR3 runs to 16 residues. Deletions cut 1 base from V and 3 bases from J, with 14 bases between. Germline V gene data show CDR1 as SGHVS and CDR2 as FQNEAQ. Here the CDR3 reads CASSLVGPGRTDTQYF. In DNA, the CDR3 is TGTGCCAGCAGCTTAGTTGGGCCAGGGCGAACAGATACGCAGTATTTT.

The V call is TRBV5-1, the J call TRBJ2-1, with D maybe TRBD2 (5 bases). CDR3 size: 17 residues. Trimming left V 0 bases short and J 1 base short, with 14 bases between. Germline CDR1 and CDR2: SGHRS and YFSETQ. The CDR3 sequence: CASSLGRTSFSYNEQFF. The CDR3 DNA reads as TGCGCCAGCAGCTTGGGGAGAACTAGTTTTTCCTACAATGAGCAGTTCTTC.

This clonotype was observed a handful of times. V gene TRBV6-6 combines with J gene TRBJ1-5; no reliable D call. This CDR3 is built from 21 residues. From germline, CDR1 is MNHNY and CDR2 SVGAGI (reference sequence). The ends were cut back, 0 bases at V and 0 bases at J, with 24 bases in the middle. The CDR3 is CASSYSSVATDSFYSNQPQHF. The CDR3 DNA follows: TGTGCCAGCAGTTACTCGAGCGTGGCAACGGACTCGTTTTATAGCAATCAGCCCCAGCATTTT.

This clonotype has more than one count but fewer than ten. The V and J genes are TRBV5-4 and TRBJ2-7; perhaps TRBD1 as D (5 bases). Germline V lookup: CDR1 SGHNT, CDR2 YYREEE (reference sequence). This CDR3 spans 14 amino acids. The V end lost 1 base, the J end lost 2 bases, and 10 bases lay between the germline ends. CDR3 in amino acids: CASSLQGAPYEQYV. DNA of the CDR3: TGTGCCAGCAGCTTGCAGGGCGCGCCCTACGAGCAGTACGTC.

This clonotype appeared a few times. This sequence joins TRBV28 and TRBJ2-2; D not resolved. Germline V lookup: CDR1 MDHEN, CDR2 SYDVKM. This CDR3 comprises 13 residues. The V end was cut by 6 bases, the J end by 5 bases, with 10 bases between. The CDR3 here is CASSFQLTGELFF. In DNA, the CDR3 is TGTGCCAGCAGCTTCCAGTTAACCGGGGAGCTGTTTTTT.

The chain links TRBV6-2 or TRBV6-3 to TRBJ2-1; D is unresolved. The germline V gene encodes CDR1 MNHEY and CDR2 SVGEGT. Trimming took off 8 bases at V and 0 bases at J, with 11 bases between the two ends. The CDR3 sequence is 14 residues long. CDR3 DNA sequence: TGTGCCAGCTTGGCTAGAGGCTCCTACAATGAGCAGTTCTTC. As protein: CASLARGSYNEQFF.

Many counts were recorded for this clonotype. V is TRBV28 and J is TRBJ2-1, with 7 positions matching TRBD2. Germline values: CDR1 MDHEN, CDR2 SYDVKM. The CDR3 is 16 residues long. V lost 7 bases, J lost 2 bases, and 11 bases stayed unmatched. CDR3 sequence reads: CASIRSGELAYNEQFF. In DNA form, the CDR3 reads TGTGCCAGCATTCGGAGCGGGGAGTTGGCCTACAATGAGCAGTTCTTC.

This clonotype occurred a few times. This chain links TRBV18 with TRBJ2-5; TRBD2 matches 13 bases. The CDR3 runs to 18 residues. With V trimmed by 0 bases and J by 4 bases, 8 bases remained unmatched. Germline V gene lookup returns CDR1 KGHSH and CDR2 LQKENI. CDR3 sequence reads: CASSPPRTSGRGRETQYF. CDR3 coding DNA: TGTGCCAGCTCACCACCGAGGACTAGCGGGAGAGGTAGAGAGACCCAGTACTTC.

The chain employs TRBV27 and TRBJ2-1; 8 nucleotides line up with TRBD2. V lost 5 bases, J lost 7 bases, and 16 bases stayed unmatched. The CDR3 has 17 amino acids. Germline lookup yields CDR1 MNHEY and CDR2 SMNVEV (reference sequence). The CDR3 is CASSPLRAGGAINEQFF. As DNA, the CDR3 is TGTGCCAGCAGTCCACTCCGGGCGGGAGGCGCCATAAATGAGCAGTTCTTC.

This clonotype was picked up a small number of times. The chain recombines TRBV7-8 with TRBJ2-7; 7 bases are shared with TRBD1. This CDR3 has 14 residues. The V segment lost 5 bases and the J segment 6 bases; nucleotides outside the gene matches: 10. The V gene's germline CDR1 is SGHVS and CDR2 FQNEAQ. The CDR3 sequence: CASSKGAAPVEQYF. CDR3 DNA sequence: TGTGCCAGCAGCAAGGGGGCAGCCCCGGTCGAGCAGTACTTC.

The sample holds many counts of this clonotype. This chain uses TRBV12-3 or TRBV12-4 with TRBJ2-3; TRBD2 matches at 10 bases. This CDR3 is built from 15 residues. The J segment lost 3 bases and the V segment lost 3 bases, leaving 3 bases of the junction unmatched. The CDR3 coding sequence is TGTGCCAGCAGTTTTTCGACTAGCGGGACAGATACGCAGTATTTT. This gives the protein CASSFSTSGTDTQYF.

This clonotype turned up a few times. The rearrangement uses TRBV4-1 and TRBJ2-6, with a tentative D call TRBD1 (5 bases). Per the germline V gene, CDR1 is MGHRA and CDR2 is YSYEKL. Trimming removed 0 bases from V and 4 bases from J, with 10 bases in between. The CDR3 spans 16 residues. CDR3 protein: CASSQEAGNGANVLTF. The CDR3 DNA reads as TGCGCCAGCAGCCAAGAGGCAGGGAACGGGGCCAACGTCCTGACTTTC.

The table lists this clonotype with many counts. The V and J genes are TRBV7-2 and TRBJ2-1, with TRBD1 identical over 7 bases. This CDR3 has 13 residues. Germline CDR1 is SGHTA and CDR2 is FQGNSA. Trimming at V came to 5 bases and at J to 9 bases, leaving 7 bases not matched to a gene. Here the CDR3 DNA reads TGTGCCAGCAGCCCCGACAGGGCGGGTGAGCAGTTCTTC. Translated: CASSPDRAGEQFF.

This clonotype was observed a handful of times. The V gene is TRBV7-9, the J gene TRBJ2-6; tentative D call: TRBD1 (6 bases). The V gene's germline CDR1 is SEHNR and CDR2 FQNEAQ (reference sequence). Trimming removed 5 bases from V and 2 bases from J, with 10 bases in between. The CDR3 is 15 residues long. The CDR3 spells CASSITGTGANVLTF. CDR3 nucleotides: TGTGCCAGCAGCATCACAGGGACTGGGGCCAACGTCCTGACTTTC.

In its sample, this clonotype was seen a few times. This chain joins TRBV4-1 and TRBJ1-1, with D unclear. The CDR3 contains 18 residues. Between the trimmed V and J ends, which lost 4 bases and 0 bases, there was a span of 21 bases. The germline V gene encodes CDR1 MGHRA and CDR2 YSYEKL. CDR3 nucleotide sequence: TGCGCCAGCAGCCTACAACCACCCGGACCCTTTATGAACACTGAAGCTTTCTTT. As protein: CASSLQPPGPFMNTEAFF.

The chain uses TRBV4-1 and TRBJ2-7; tentative D call: TRBD1 (5 bases). Germline-derived CDR1 and CDR2 are MGHRA and YSYEKL. V lost 0 bases to trimming and J lost 3 bases, with 12 bases between them. The CDR3 consists of 15 residues. The CDR3 protein is CASSQETGFSYEQYF. CDR3 sequence (DNA): TGCGCCAGCAGCCAAGAAACAGGCTTTAGCTACGAGCAGTACTTC.

In this sample, this clonotype turned up many times. The chain couples TRBV6-2 or TRBV6-3 to TRBJ2-1, with a possible D match to TRBD2 (5 bases). CDR1 is MNHEY, CDR2 SVGEGT, per germline. CDR3 length: 15 amino acids. Trimming removed 4 bases from V and 8 bases from J, with 18 bases in between. CDR3 sequence: CASSSPGSGGHEQFF. The CDR3 region has the DNA TGTGCCAGCAGTTCTCCGGGCTCCGGAGGCCATGAGCAGTTCTTC.

The chain links TRBV15 to TRBJ2-3; TRBD2 matches 9 bases. The germline CDR1 and CDR2 sequences are LNHNV and YYDKDF (reference sequence). The CDR3 totals 15 residues. V gave up 4 bases and J gave up 2 bases; unmatched junction bases: 4. CDR3: CATSIGLANTDTQYF. DNA of the CDR3: TGTGCCACCAGCATAGGACTAGCGAACACAGATACGCAGTATTTT.

This sequence joins TRBV7-8 and TRBJ2-2; 13 bases fit TRBD2. The V gene's germline CDR1 is SGHVS and CDR2 FQNEAQ. The trim removed 3 bases at V and 0 bases at J, leaving 4 bases unmatched. This CDR3 region has 18 residues. This CDR3 is CASSFPTSGRANTGELFF. In DNA form, the CDR3 reads TGTGCCAGCAGCTTTCCTACTAGCGGGAGGGCGAACACCGGGGAGCTGTTTTTT.

This clonotype was recorded once. No conserved phenylalanine or tryptophan ends this CDR3, so it is likely a read error. The chain's CDR3 is CASSQDLGSPLHL. The CDR3 DNA reads as TGCGCCAGCAGCCAAGATTTGGGTTCACCCCTCCACCTT. The genes are TRBV4-1 and TRBJ1-6, with unresolved D. V lost 0 bases to trimming and J lost 9 bases, with 6 bases between them. The CDR3 length is 13 residues. Germline V gene lookup returns CDR1 MGHRA and CDR2 YSYEKL.

This clonotype was found a few times. The rearrangement links TRBV12-3 or TRBV12-4 to TRBJ2-7; D uncertain. V dropped 2 bases and J dropped 2 bases, with 7 bases sitting between them. This CDR3 contains 13 residues. CDR3 residues: CASSLNNAYEQYF. Here the CDR3 DNA reads TGTGCCAGCAGTTTAAATAACGCCTACGAGCAGTACTTC.

This clonotype was seen many times. This chain links TRBV9 with TRBJ2-2, with 7 bases that match TRBD2. Unmatched junction bases numbered 5, after V lost 1 base and J lost 5 bases. Germline assignment: CDR1 SGDLS and CDR2 YYNGEE. This CDR3 region has 15 residues. CDR3 bases: TGTGCCAGCAGCGTAATTGGGGGGGGAACCGGGGAGCTGTTTTTT. Its translation is CASSVIGGGTGELFF.

V and J are TRBV20-1 and TRBJ2-1, with D maybe TRBD1 (6 bases). Germline lookup yields CDR1 DFQATT and CDR2 SNEGSKA (reference sequence). This CDR3 is built from 14 residues. Between the trimmed V and J ends, which lost 0 bases and 12 bases, there was a span of 18 bases. The DNA of the CDR3 is TGCAGTGCTAGAGATCAGGGATCCTTACAGGGGCAGTTCTTC. It translates to CSARDQGSLQGQFF.